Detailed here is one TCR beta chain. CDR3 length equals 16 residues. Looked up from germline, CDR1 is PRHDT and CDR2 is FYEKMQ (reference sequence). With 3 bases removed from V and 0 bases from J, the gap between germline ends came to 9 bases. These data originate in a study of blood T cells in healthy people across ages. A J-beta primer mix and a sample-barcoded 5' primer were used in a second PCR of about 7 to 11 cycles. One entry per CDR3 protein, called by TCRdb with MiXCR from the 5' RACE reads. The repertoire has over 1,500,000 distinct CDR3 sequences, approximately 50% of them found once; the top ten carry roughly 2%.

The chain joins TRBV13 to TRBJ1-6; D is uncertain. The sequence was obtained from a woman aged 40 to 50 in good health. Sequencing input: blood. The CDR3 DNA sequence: TGTGCCAGCAGCTTGAGTACGAGCTCCTATAATTCACCCCTCCACTTT. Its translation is CASSLSTSSYNSPLHF.